This TCR beta chain originates from a study of blood T cell repertoires in COVID-19. Across the whole study: There were acute and convalescent COVID-19 samples, and they came from the United States, Italy and Spain. Nucleic acid was either cDNA or gDNA, and it came from T cells, B-cell-depleted T cells, or PBMCs.

Original handling: For nucleated cells, counts were estimated from reference gene primer amplification. The table came from immunoSEQ multiplex PCR; TCRdb's copy has only in-frame clones and leaves some out. V, J and clone size are taken as reported in that table, and D and trimming were inferred from the DNA itself. In the table there are under 150,000 clones, around 82% of which are singletons. V was pared by 6 bases and J by 5 bases, with 9 bases of the junction left unmatched. CDR1 is MDHEN and CDR2 is SYDVKM in the germline V gene. This CDR3 is built from 15 residues. The table lists this clone with a few counts.

This clonotype originated in a man in his fifties or sixties with active or convalescent COVID-19. Material for sequencing was peripheral blood. The rearrangement uses TRBV28 and TRBJ1-4; TRBD1 aligns across 7 bases. CDR3 residues: CASRDRGQRNEKLFF. The CDR3 DNA reads TGTGCCAGCAGGGATAGGGGACAGCGGAATGAAAAACTGTTTTTT. The full variable domain, rest sourced from reference TRBV28 and TRBJ1-4, is DVKVTQSSRYLVKRTGEKVFLECVQDMDHENMFWYRQDPGLGLRLIYFSYDVKMKEKGDIPEGYSVSREKKERFSLILESASTNQTSMYLCASRDRGQRNEKLFFGSGTQLSVL.